Listed below are T cell receptor beta chains from one sample, sequenced in a study of CD8 T cells in ankylosing spondylitis. In TCRdb, the 5' RACE reads were re-called with MiXCR into one record per CDR3 protein. The table has roughly 130,000 distinct CDR3 sequences, about 6.5% seen once; the top ten hold more than 10%. Sequenced input: blood, either unsorted or a sorted T cell fraction (not recorded which). The receptors here all came from a male donor with ankylosing spondylitis or in good health (not recorded which). Both conserved end residues are part of each CDR3. Each record gives: V gene, clone size, D gene, J gene, CDR3 protein, CDR3 DNA. The D gene is left open where the match is weak. Expanded clones are given a class, and other clones once, few, many or no size at all.

V: TRBV7-9; size: many; D: -; J: TRBJ2-2; CDR3: CASSFPTSLRGTGELFF; DNA: TGTGCCAGCAGCTTCCCCACTAGCCTGAGGGGAACCGGGGAGCTGTTTTTT
V: TRBV5-1; size: many; D: -; J: TRBJ1-5; CDR3: CASSLGGISNQPQHF; DNA: TGCGCCAGCAGCTTGGGTGGGATTAGCAATCAGCCCCAGCATTTT
V: TRBV3-1; size: many; D: -; J: TRBJ1-2; CDR3: CASSHETLYGYTF; DNA: TGTGCCAGCAGCCACGAGACGCTCTATGGCTACACCTTC
V: TRBV29-1; size: many; D: TRBD1; J: TRBJ2-3; CDR3: CSVAGGTGVADTQYF; DNA: TGCAGCGTGGCCGGAGGGACAGGGGTCGCAGATACGCAGTATTTT
V: TRBV5-1; size: many; D: TRBD1; J: TRBJ2-2; CDR3: CASSETGGSTGELFF; DNA: TGCGCCAGCAGCGAAACAGGGGGGAGCACCGGGGAGCTGTTTTTT
V: TRBV20-1; size: many; D: -; J: TRBJ1-1; CDR3: CSASQTGVGTEAFF; DNA: TGCAGTGCTAGCCAGACGGGGGTGGGAACTGAAGCTTTCTTT
V: TRBV7-2; size: few; D: -; J: TRBJ2-7; CDR3: CASSLAATRSFDEQYF; DNA: TGTGCCAGCAGCTTAGCAGCGACTAGGAGTTTCGACGAGCAGTACTTC
V: TRBV7-9; size: many; D: -; J: TRBJ1-1; CDR3: CASSLRPPRDTEAFF; DNA: TGTGCCAGCAGCTTAAGGCCCCCGAGAGACACTGAAGCTTTCTTT
V: TRBV5-1; size: -; D: -; J: TRBJ2-5; CDR3: CASSLTGAQEAQYF; DNA: TGCGCCAGCAGCTTGACAGGAGCCCAAGAGGCCCAGTACTTC
V: TRBV7-2; size: -; D: -; J: TRBJ2-7; CDR3: CASSRDVRGYEQYF; DNA: TGTGCCAGCAGCCGGGACGTTAGGGGGTACGAGCAGTACTTC
V: TRBV15; size: few; D: -; J: TRBJ1-5; CDR3: CATSRDSRGNQPQHF; DNA: TGTGCCACCAGCAGAGATTCACGGGGCAATCAGCCCCAGCATTTT
V: TRBV19; size: -; D: TRBD1; J: TRBJ1-1; CDR3: CASRPGDRGVRNTEAFF; DNA: TGTGCCAGTAGACCGGGGGACAGGGGGGTGAGGAACACTGAAGCTTTCTTT
V: TRBV14; size: many; D: -; J: TRBJ1-2; CDR3: CASSQEFGGHGYTF; DNA: TGTGCCAGCAGCCAGGAATTCGGGGGCCATGGCTACACCTTC
V: TRBV7-2; size: many; D: -; J: TRBJ2-1; CDR3: CASTGGIGNEQFF; DNA: TGTGCCAGCACGGGCGGAATTGGCAATGAGCAGTTCTTC
V: TRBV2; size: -; D: -; J: TRBJ2-7; CDR3: CASSEAPTLPDEQYF; DNA: TGTGCCAGCAGTGAAGCGCCGACCTTACCGGACGAGCAGTACTTC
V: TRBV25-1; size: many; D: -; J: TRBJ1-2; CDR3: CASSVSLKVGYTF; DNA: TGTGCCAGCAGTGTGTCCCTCAAGGTTGGCTACACCTTC
V: TRBV5-1; size: many; D: TRBD2; J: TRBJ2-7; CDR3: CASSLGAGGLEKYF; DNA: TGCGCCAGCAGCTTGGGAGCGGGGGGACTTGAGAAGTACTTC
V: TRBV20-1; size: many; D: TRBD1; J: TRBJ1-4; CDR3: CSAAGGPNEKLFF; DNA: TGCAGTGCGGCAGGGGGACCTAATGAAAAACTGTTTTTT
V: TRBV7-6; size: many; D: -; J: TRBJ2-2; CDR3: CASSLRGGSTGELFF; DNA: TGTGCCAGCAGCTTAAGAGGGGGTAGCACCGGGGAGCTGTTTTTT
V: TRBV20-1; size: many; D: TRBD2; J: TRBJ2-3; CDR3: CSAPRGGARGDTQYF; DNA: TGCAGTGCCCCGCGGGGGGGGGCGCGTGGAGATACGCAGTATTTT
V: TRBV5-1; size: many; D: TRBD2; J: TRBJ2-3; CDR3: CASSLVAGVPDTQYF; DNA: TGCGCCAGCAGCTTGGTTGCGGGAGTACCAGATACGCAGTATTTT
V: TRBV5-1; size: many; D: -; J: TRBJ2-7; CDR3: CASSTYNDEQYF; DNA: TGCGCCAGCAGCACCTACAATGACGAGCAGTACTTC
V: TRBV29-1; size: many; D: -; J: TRBJ2-3; CDR3: CSVVRLGTDTQYF; DNA: TGCAGCGTTGTCCGCCTGGGGACAGATACGCAGTATTTT
V: TRBV7-8; size: many; D: -; J: TRBJ2-5; CDR3: CASSLGLVAETQYF; DNA: TGTGCCAGCAGCTTAGGACTAGTCGCAGAGACCCAGTACTTC
V: TRBV9; size: many; D: -; J: TRBJ1-2; CDR3: CASSASTGPAYGYTF; DNA: TGTGCCAGCAGCGCCTCTACCGGGCCAGCCTATGGCTACACCTTC
V: TRBV21-1; size: many; D: -; J: TRBJ2-1; CDR3: CASSPDRRGGYNEQFF; DNA: TGTGCCAGCAGCCCGGACAGGCGTGGGGGCTACAATGAGCAGTTCTTC
V: TRBV7-3; size: many; D: TRBD1; J: TRBJ2-1; CDR3: CASSSLIIQGNEQFF; DNA: TGTGCCAGCAGCAGCTTAATTATACAGGGGAATGAGCAGTTCTTC
V: TRBV5-1; size: many; D: TRBD2; J: TRBJ2-7; CDR3: CASSFGAAGWTYEQYF; DNA: TGCGCCAGCAGCTTTGGGGCAGCGGGGTGGACCTACGAGCAGTACTTC
V: TRBV25-1; size: many; D: -; J: TRBJ2-7; CDR3: CASSETGTEQYF; DNA: TGTGCCAGCAGTGAAACGGGCACTGAGCAGTACTTC
V: TRBV29-1; size: -; D: -; J: TRBJ2-5; CDR3: CSVVGGQETQYF; DNA: TGCAGCGTGGTGGGTGGGCAAGAGACCCAGTACTTC
V: TRBV5-1; size: many; D: -; J: TRBJ1-2; CDR3: CASSLETFNYGYTF; DNA: TGCGCCAGCAGCTTGGAAACATTTAACTATGGCTACACCTTC
V: TRBV6-1; size: many; D: -; J: TRBJ1-3; CDR3: CASSESGSGSGNTIYF; DNA: TGTGCCAGCAGTGAATCGGGCAGTGGCTCTGGAAACACCATATATTTT
V: TRBV11-2; size: many; D: TRBD2; J: TRBJ2-1; CDR3: CASRKLAGLNEQFF; DNA: TGTGCCAGCAGAAAACTAGCGGGCCTGAATGAGCAGTTCTTC
V: TRBV30; size: many; D: TRBD1; J: TRBJ2-7; CDR3: CAWSNTGGYEQYF; DNA: TGTGCCTGGAGTAACACAGGGGGCTACGAGCAGTACTTC
V: TRBV3-1; size: many; D: -; J: TRBJ2-3; CDR3: CASSQRLGVGQADTQYF; DNA: TGTGCCAGCAGCCAACGACTCGGCGTGGGGCAGGCAGATACGCAGTATTTT
V: TRBV30; size: many; D: -; J: TRBJ2-7; CDR3: CAWSVEGIYEQYF; DNA: TGTGCCTGGAGTGTAGAGGGTATCTACGAGCAGTACTTC
V: TRBV5-1; size: many; D: -; J: TRBJ2-7; CDR3: CASSEQGGSYEQYF; DNA: TGCGCCAGCAGCGAGCAGGGGGGCTCCTACGAGCAGTACTTC
V: TRBV5-1; size: many; D: -; J: TRBJ2-1; CDR3: CASSLEADLGSYNEQFF; DNA: TGCGCCAGCAGCTTGGAGGCAGACCTGGGATCGTACAATGAGCAGTTCTTC
V: TRBV20-1; size: many; D: TRBD1; J: TRBJ2-1; CDR3: CSARVGTGQGSGEQFF; DNA: TGCAGTGCTAGAGTGGGGACGGGACAGGGGTCGGGTGAGCAGTTCTTC
V: TRBV7-2; size: many; D: -; J: TRBJ1-1; CDR3: CASSPSWTQNTEAFF; DNA: TGTGCCAGCTCACCGTCCTGGACACAGAACACTGAAGCTTTCTTT
V: TRBV3-1; size: -; D: TRBD2; J: TRBJ2-2; CDR3: CASFLPLTSGGAYTGELFF; DNA: TGTGCCAGCTTCCTCCCTCTGACTAGCGGGGGGGCTTACACCGGGGAGCTGTTTTTT
V: TRBV19; size: many; D: TRBD1; J: TRBJ2-3; CDR3: CASSLRTGTPPDTQYF; DNA: TGTGCCAGTAGTCTCCGGACAGGGACCCCCCCAGATACGCAGTATTTT